This passage covers 17 T cell receptor beta chains from one sample sequenced in a study of OX40 agonist ivuxolimab in advanced cancers. Clones were sequenced by immunoSEQ multiplex PCR, and TCRdb holds only the in-frame ones, with some missing. This sample yields 45,000 or so clones, of which approximately 80% are seen a single time; over 3.5% belongs to the top ten. The material was CD4+ or CD8+ T cells sorted from blood, obtained in a trial of the OX40 agonist ivuxolimab. The receptor set was obtained from an adult with an advanced solid tumor such as melanoma, head and neck, liver or kidney cancer.

V and J are TRBV4-3 and TRBJ2-5; 12 bases agree with TRBD2. Germline V lookup: CDR1 LGHNA, CDR2 YSLEER. The J segment lost 10 bases and the V segment lost 4 bases, leaving 10 bases of the junction unmatched. The length of the CDR3 is 15 residues. The CDR3 here is CASSPGLAGNQIQYF. The CDR3, as DNA: TGCGCCAGCAGCCCCGGACTAGCGGGGAACCAGATCCAGTACTTC.

This clone showed up just a few times. V usage is TRBV27 and J usage is TRBJ2-7, with D perhaps being TRBD1 or TRBD2 (5 bases each). The germline V gene encodes CDR1 MNHEY and CDR2 SMNVEV (reference sequence). CDR3 length equals 15 residues. V was trimmed by 6 bases and J by 3 bases, leaving 18 bases between them. CDR3 protein: CASSYTRDRRYEQYF. In DNA form, the CDR3 reads TGTGCCAGCAGCTACACCCGGGACCGCCGCTACGAGCAGTACTTC.

The genes are TRBV29-1 and TRBJ1-3; TRBD1 might be the D (6 bases). V was cut by 4 bases and J by 2 bases, with 6 bases left in between. Germline CDR1 is SQVTM and CDR2 is ANQGSEA. This CDR3 has 12 amino acids. CDR3 nucleotides: TGCAGCGTTGGGACAGCTGGAAACACCATATATTTT. Residues: CSVGTAGNTIYF.

The chain couples TRBV5-1 to TRBJ2-1; TRBD2 agrees at 7 bases. With V trimmed by 3 bases and J by 4 bases, 7 bases remained unmatched. In germline, CDR1 is SGHRS, CDR2 YFSETQ. CDR3 size: 15 residues. The CDR3 sequence is CASSSSERGYNEQFF. The DNA of the CDR3 is TGCGCCAGCAGCTCCTCCGAGCGGGGTTACAATGAGCAGTTCTTC.

V usage is TRBV9 and J usage is TRBJ2-3, with 9 bases that match TRBD1. This CDR3 contains 16 residues. With V trimmed by 4 bases and J by 4 bases, 10 bases remained unmatched. The germline CDR1 and CDR2 sequences are SGDLS and YYNGEE. CDR3 DNA sequence: TGTGCCAGCAGCCCAGCCGGGACAGGGCCTCCAGATACGCAGTATTTT. It yields the protein CASSPAGTGPPDTQYF.

This clone was seen a single time. The chain combines TRBV7-2 with TRBJ2-1; D gene ambiguous. Germline values: CDR1 SGHTA, CDR2 FQGNSA. The CDR3 has 13 amino acids. V lost 2 bases, J lost 10 bases, and 12 bases lay in between. Here the CDR3 reads CASSLPVAGEQFF. Here the CDR3 DNA reads TGTGCCAGCAGCTTACCGGTGGCTGGGGAGCAGTTCTTC.

The chain uses TRBV10-2 and TRBJ2-3, with 9 bases matching TRBD2. The trim removed 0 bases at V and 0 bases at J, leaving 4 bases unmatched. The germline V gene has CDR1 WSHSY and CDR2 SAAADI. The CDR3 has 17 residues. The CDR3 bases are TGCGCCAGCAGTGAGTCGTCAACTAGCGGGAGCACAGATACGCAGTATTTT. Translation gives CASSESSTSGSTDTQYF.

The J gene is TRBJ2-3, the V gene TRBV5-1; the match to TRBD2 covers 9 bases. Germline CDR1 SGHRS, CDR2 YFSETQ. V was pared by 6 bases and J by 2 bases, with 4 bases of the junction left unmatched. This CDR3 has 14 amino acids. The chain's CDR3 is CASTAGGNTDTQYF. The CDR3 DNA is TGCGCCAGCACTGCGGGGGGGAACACAGATACGCAGTATTTT. Looking up the rest from reference TRBV5-1 and TRBJ2-3 gives the full variable domain: KAGVTQTPRYLIKTRGQQVTLSCSPISGHRSVSWYQQTPGQGLQFLFEYFSETQRNKGNFPGRFSGRQFSNSRSEMNVSTLELGDSALYLCASTAGGNTDTQYFGPGTRLTVL.

The rearrangement uses TRBV30 and TRBJ2-7; no clear D. The CDR3 loop spans 14 amino acids. With 3 bases removed from V and 0 bases from J, the gap between germline ends came to 12 bases. From germline, CDR1 is GTSNPN and CDR2 SVGIG (reference sequence). CDR3 amino acids: CAWRATGGSYEQYF. The CDR3 nucleotides read TGTGCCTGGAGGGCCACCGGCGGCTCCTACGAGCAGTACTTC. Drawing the rest from reference TRBV30 and TRBJ2-7, the complete variable domain is SQTIHQWPATLVQPVGSPLSLECTVEGTSNPNLYWYRQAAGRGLQLLFYSVGIGQISSEVPQNLSASRPQDRQFILSSKKLLLSDSGFYLCAWRATGGSYEQYFGPGTRLTVT.

The V gene is TRBV27, the J gene TRBJ2-2; 15 bases are shared with TRBD2. Trimming took 10 bases from V and 3 from J; bases not matched to a gene: 15. The CDR3 spans 19 residues. Germline values: CDR1 MNHEY, CDR2 SMNVEV (reference sequence). As DNA, the CDR3 is TGTGCCACCAGAACCCTGGGACTAGCGGGGGGCCTACACACCGGGGAGCTGTTTTTT. It encodes CATRTLGLAGGLHTGELFF.

The chain carries TRBV25-1 and TRBJ1-1; D unclear. V shed 3 bases and J shed 1 base, with 15 bases lying between them. Germline CDR1 reads MGHDK; CDR2 reads SYGVNS. CDR3 length: 16 residues. The CDR3 is CASSEAGSRENTEAFF. CDR3 in DNA: TGTGCCAGCAGTGAGGCGGGATCAAGGGAGAACACTGAAGCTTTCTTT.

The chain couples TRBV4-1 to TRBJ1-4; D not certain. Trimming pared 3 bases from V and 4 bases from J, leaving 15 bases between. There are 16 residues in the CDR3. Germline V lookup: CDR1 MGHRA, CDR2 YSYEKL. The CDR3 here is CASSHGPGRLNEKLFF. In DNA form, the CDR3 reads TGCGCCAGCAGCCACGGGCCGGGGAGACTTAATGAAAAACTGTTTTTT.

In DNA form, the CDR3 reads TGCGCCAGCAGCCCTGATTGGGCGGGACCTTCCTACGAGCAGTACTTC. Residues: CASSPDWAGPSYEQYF. The chain has TRBV5-1 and TRBJ2-7; tentatively, D is TRBD2 (6 bases). This CDR3 has 16 amino acids. Per the germline V gene, CDR1 is SGHRS and CDR2 is YFSETQ. Trimming pared 4 bases from V and 1 base from J, leaving 18 bases between. The full variable domain, its missing parts supplied by reference TRBV5-1 and TRBJ2-7, is KAGVTQTPRYLIKTRGQQVTLSCSPISGHRSVSWYQQTPGQGLQFLFEYFSETQRNKGNFPGRFSGRQFSNSRSEMNVSTLELGDSALYLCASSPDWAGPSYEQYFGPGTRLTVT.

The rearrangement links TRBV6-4 to TRBJ2-3, with D hard to call. This CDR3 has 13 residues. Trimming left V 5 bases short and J 12 bases short, with 18 bases between. The germline V gene encodes CDR1 MRHNA and CDR2 SNTAGT. The CDR3 DNA reads TGTGCCAGCAGTTTAGACCGGACGGCTAACCAGTATTTT. This translates into CASSLDRTANQYF.

The chain couples TRBV5-1 to TRBJ2-7; D is unresolved. Germline assignment: CDR1 SGHRS and CDR2 YFSETQ. The CDR3 extends over 14 amino acids. The V gene lost 4 bases and the J gene lost 0 bases, with 11 bases spanning the gap. CDR3 in amino acids: CASSPQKSSYEQYF. In DNA, the CDR3 is TGCGCCAGCAGCCCCCAAAAGAGCTCCTACGAGCAGTACTTC.

The rearrangement links TRBV27 to TRBJ2-5; D perhaps matches TRBD2 (5 bases). The CDR3 extends over 16 amino acids. V was clipped by 5 bases and J by 1 base, with 17 bases between them. Germline-derived CDR1 and CDR2 are MNHEY and SMNVEV (reference sequence). CDR3 sequence (DNA): TGTGCCAGCAGTCCGACCGGAGGCACTATCCAAGAGACCCAGTACTTC. This encodes CASSPTGGTIQETQYF.

The rearrangement uses TRBV27 and TRBJ2-3, with D possibly being TRBD2 (5 bases). Trimming stripped 3 bases from V and 0 bases from J, with 16 bases between. This CDR3 is 17 amino acids long. Per germline, CDR1 MNHEY and CDR2 SMNVEV (reference sequence). The CDR3 spells CASSFRETTTSTDTQYF. CDR3 in DNA: TGTGCCAGCAGTTTCAGAGAGACTACTACTAGCACAGATACGCAGTATTTT.